This T cell receptor beta chain was sequenced in a study of T cell changes during pregnancy in multiple sclerosis. Data came from immunoSEQ multiplex PCR; TCRdb stores just in-frame clones and leaves some out. The table has about 20,000 clones, 88% seen once. The germline V gene has CDR1 MRHNA and CDR2 SNTAGT. J was trimmed by 12 bases and V by 0 bases; bases with no gene match: 7. The CDR3 runs 15 residues. The genes are TRBV6-4 and TRBJ2-1, with 11 bases aligning to TRBD2. The sample in question was CD8+ T cells from peripheral blood mononuclear cells, obtained in the third trimester of pregnancy. This TCR was recovered from a female donor in good health, enrolled as a control in a pregnancy study. CDR3 coding DNA: TGTGCCAGCAGTGACTCCCTTAGCGGGGGGGACCGGCAGTTCTTC. This gives the protein CASSDSLSGGDRQFF.